A selection of T cell receptor beta chains follows, all from one sample in a study of beta chain features in type 1 diabetes. TCRdb's table, derived via immunoSEQ multiplex PCR, lists solely in-frame clones and lacks some. The sample shows a few hundred thousand clones, roughly 12% of them seen only once. Material: naive CD4+ T cells from blood. These receptors were taken from a man younger than 35 in good health. The CDR3 runs from the conserved cysteine through the conserved F or W. A D gene is named only where the DNA matches it firmly. Clone sizes are given selectively: once, few, many, or a class where the clone is expanded.

d_call clone_size j_call v_call cdr3_aa cdr3_nt
- few TRBJ2-7 TRBV20-1 CSATFSYEQYF TGCAGTGCTACCTTCTCCTACGAGCAGTACTTC
- - TRBJ2-1 TRBV10-3 CAISESFNNEQFF TGTGCCATCAGTGAGTCGTTCAACAATGAGCAGTTCTTC
TRBD2 - TRBJ2-2 TRBV5-1 CASTGLSGAEAGELFF TGCGCCAGCACCGGACTTAGCGGGGCGGAGGCCGGGGAGCTGTTTTTT
- - TRBJ2-1 TRBV7-3 CASSRSPSYNEQFF TGTGCCAGCAGCCGGAGCCCCTCCTACAATGAGCAGTTCTTC
TRBD2 - TRBJ2-3 TRBV30 CAWSGLANLDTQYF TGTGCCTGGAGCGGACTAGCGAATTTAGATACGCAGTATTTT
- - TRBJ2-7 TRBV7-2 CASSSHYEQYF TGTGCCAGCAGCTCCCACTACGAGCAGTACTTC
TRBD1 - TRBJ1-6 TRBV16 CASSQSGQGWSPLHF TGTGCCAGCAGCCAATCCGGACAGGGTTGGTCACCCCTCCACTTT
- - TRBJ2-2 TRBV7-2 CASSLVSNTGELFF TGTGCCAGCAGCTTAGTTTCTAACACCGGGGAGCTGTTTTTT
TRBD2 - TRBJ2-3 TRBV5-1 CASARPSGSTDTQYF TGCGCCAGCGCCCGGCCTAGCGGCAGCACAGATACGCAGTATTTT
TRBD1 few TRBJ1-2 TRBV30 CAWAHTGTGLGYTF TGTGCCTGGGCACATACCGGGACAGGGCTTGGCTACACCTTC
TRBD1 few TRBJ1-5 TRBV7-9 CASSLATRGRTNQPQHF TGTGCCAGCAGCCTTGCTACGAGGGGGCGAACCAATCAGCCCCAGCATTTT
TRBD1 - TRBJ1-2 TRBV28 CASRAGTGGRLNYGYTF TGTGCCAGCAGGGCCGGGACAGGAGGCAGATTGAACTATGGCTACACCTTC
- few TRBJ2-2 TRBV6-6 CASSYNGRVTGELFF TGTGCCAGCAGTTACAATGGCAGGGTCACCGGGGAGCTGTTTTTT
- - TRBJ1-2 TRBV21-1 CASSKVVGRGRNYGYTF TGTGCCAGCAGCAAAGTGGTCGGCAGGGGGCGAAACTATGGCTACACCTTC